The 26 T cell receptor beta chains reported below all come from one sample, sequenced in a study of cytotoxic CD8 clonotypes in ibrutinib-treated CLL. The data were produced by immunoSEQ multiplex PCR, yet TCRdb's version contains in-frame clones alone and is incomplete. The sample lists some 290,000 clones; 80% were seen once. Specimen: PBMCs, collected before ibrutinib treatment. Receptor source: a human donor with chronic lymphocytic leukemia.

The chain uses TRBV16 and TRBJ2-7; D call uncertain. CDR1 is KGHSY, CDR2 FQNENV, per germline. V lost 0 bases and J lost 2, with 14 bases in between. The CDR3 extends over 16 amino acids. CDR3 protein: CASSQSRVSAAYEQYF. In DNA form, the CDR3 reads TGTGCCAGCAGCCAATCTAGGGTCAGTGCTGCCTACGAGCAGTACTTC.

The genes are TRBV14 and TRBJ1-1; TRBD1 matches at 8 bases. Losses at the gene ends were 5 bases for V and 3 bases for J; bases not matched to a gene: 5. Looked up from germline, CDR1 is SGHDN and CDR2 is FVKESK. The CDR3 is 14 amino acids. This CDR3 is CASSGGTGYTEAFF. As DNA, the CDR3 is TGTGCCAGCAGCGGAGGGACAGGTTACACTGAAGCTTTCTTT.

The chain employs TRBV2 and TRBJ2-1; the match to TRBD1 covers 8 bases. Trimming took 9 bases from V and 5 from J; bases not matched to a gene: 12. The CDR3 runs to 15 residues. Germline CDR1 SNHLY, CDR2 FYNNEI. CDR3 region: CASVGGQGGDNEQFF. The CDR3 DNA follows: TGTGCCAGTGTGGGTGGACAGGGTGGGGACAATGAGCAGTTCTTC.

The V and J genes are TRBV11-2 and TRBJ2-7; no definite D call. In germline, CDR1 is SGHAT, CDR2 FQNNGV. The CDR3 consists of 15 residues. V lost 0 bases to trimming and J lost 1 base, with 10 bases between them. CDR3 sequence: CASSLESGLSYEQYF. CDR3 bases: TGTGCCAGCAGCTTAGAGAGTGGATTATCCTACGAGCAGTACTTC. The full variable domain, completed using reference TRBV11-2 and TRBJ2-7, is EAGVAQSPRYKIIEKRQSVAFWCNPISGHATLYWYQQILGQGPKLLIQFQNNGVVDDSQLPKDRFSAERLKGVDSTLKIQPAKLEDSAVYLCASSLESGLSYEQYFGPGTRLTVT.

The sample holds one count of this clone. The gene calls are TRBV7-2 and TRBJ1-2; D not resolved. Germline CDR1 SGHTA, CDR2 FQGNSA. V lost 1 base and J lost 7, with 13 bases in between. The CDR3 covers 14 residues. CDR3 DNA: TGTGCCAGCAGCTTAGGTGGTGGAGGGTTTGGCTACACCTTC. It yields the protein CASSLGGGGFGYTF.

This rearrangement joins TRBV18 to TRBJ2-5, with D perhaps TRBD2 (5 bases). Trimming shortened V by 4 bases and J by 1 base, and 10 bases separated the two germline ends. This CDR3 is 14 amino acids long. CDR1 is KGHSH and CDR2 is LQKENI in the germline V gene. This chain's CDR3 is CASSRIGVQETQYF. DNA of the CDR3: TGTGCCAGCTCACGGATCGGGGTCCAAGAGACCCAGTACTTC.

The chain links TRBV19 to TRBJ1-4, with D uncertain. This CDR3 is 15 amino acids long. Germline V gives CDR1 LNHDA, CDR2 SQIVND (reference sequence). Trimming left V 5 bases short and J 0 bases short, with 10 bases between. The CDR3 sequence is CASSSRTATNEKLFF. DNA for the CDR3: TGTGCCAGTAGTTCCCGGACCGCAACTAATGAAAAACTGTTTTTT.

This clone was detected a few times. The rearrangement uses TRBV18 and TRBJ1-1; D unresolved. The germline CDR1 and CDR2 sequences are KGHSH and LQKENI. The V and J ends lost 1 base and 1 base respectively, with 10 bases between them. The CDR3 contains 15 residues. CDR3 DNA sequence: TGTGCCAGCTCACCACAATCAGGCAGGAACACTGAAGCTTTCTTT. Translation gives CASSPQSGRNTEAFF.

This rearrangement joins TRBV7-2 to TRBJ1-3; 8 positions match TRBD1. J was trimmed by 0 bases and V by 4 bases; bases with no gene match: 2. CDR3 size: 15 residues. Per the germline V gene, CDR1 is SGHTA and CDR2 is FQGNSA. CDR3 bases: TGTGCCAGCAGCTGGGGACAGGTCTCTGGAAACACCATATATTTT. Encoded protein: CASSWGQVSGNTIYF.

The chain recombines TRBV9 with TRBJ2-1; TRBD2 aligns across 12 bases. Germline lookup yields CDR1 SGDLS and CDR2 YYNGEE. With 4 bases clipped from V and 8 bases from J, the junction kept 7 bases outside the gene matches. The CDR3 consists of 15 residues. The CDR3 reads CASSFRTSGAHEQFF. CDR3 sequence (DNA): TGTGCCAGCAGCTTCAGGACTAGCGGGGCGCATGAGCAGTTCTTC.

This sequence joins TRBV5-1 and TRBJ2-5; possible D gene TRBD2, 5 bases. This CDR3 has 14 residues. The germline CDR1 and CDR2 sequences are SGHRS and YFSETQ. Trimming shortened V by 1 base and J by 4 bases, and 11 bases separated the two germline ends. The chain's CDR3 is CASSLFPAAETQYF. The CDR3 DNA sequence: TGCGCCAGCAGCTTGTTCCCAGCGGCAGAGACCCAGTACTTC.

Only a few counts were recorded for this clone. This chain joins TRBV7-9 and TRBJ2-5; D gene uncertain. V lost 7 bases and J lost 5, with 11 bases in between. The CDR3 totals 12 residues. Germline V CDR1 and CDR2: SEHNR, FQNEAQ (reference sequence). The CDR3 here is CASNVPHETQYF. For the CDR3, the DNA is TGTGCCAGCAATGTACCCCACGAGACCCAGTACTTC.

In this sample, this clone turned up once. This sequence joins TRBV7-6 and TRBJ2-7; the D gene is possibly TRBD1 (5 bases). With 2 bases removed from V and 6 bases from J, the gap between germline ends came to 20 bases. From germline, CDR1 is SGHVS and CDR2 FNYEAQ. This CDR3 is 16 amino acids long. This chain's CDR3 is CASSLRPGPVQGEQYF. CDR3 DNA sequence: TGTGCCAGCAGCTTAAGGCCAGGGCCCGTGCAGGGCGAGCAGTACTTC.

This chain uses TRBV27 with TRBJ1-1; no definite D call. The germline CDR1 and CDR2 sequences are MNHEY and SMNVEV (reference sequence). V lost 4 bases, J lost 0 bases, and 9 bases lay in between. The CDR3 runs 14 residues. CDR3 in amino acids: CASSWSPMNTEAFF. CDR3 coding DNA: TGTGCCAGCAGTTGGTCTCCTATGAACACTGAAGCTTTCTTT.

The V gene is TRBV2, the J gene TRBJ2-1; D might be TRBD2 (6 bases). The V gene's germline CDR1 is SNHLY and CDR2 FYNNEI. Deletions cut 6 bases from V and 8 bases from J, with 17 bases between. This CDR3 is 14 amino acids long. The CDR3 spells CASRIAVLPDEQFF. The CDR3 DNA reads TGTGCCAGCAGAATAGCGGTCCTCCCCGATGAGCAGTTCTTC.

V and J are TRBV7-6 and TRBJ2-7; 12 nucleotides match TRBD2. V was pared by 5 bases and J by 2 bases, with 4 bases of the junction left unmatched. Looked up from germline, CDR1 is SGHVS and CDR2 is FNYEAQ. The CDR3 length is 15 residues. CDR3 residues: CASSQGLAGTYEQYF. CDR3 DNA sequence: TGTGCCAGCAGCCAAGGACTAGCGGGAACCTACGAGCAGTACTTC.

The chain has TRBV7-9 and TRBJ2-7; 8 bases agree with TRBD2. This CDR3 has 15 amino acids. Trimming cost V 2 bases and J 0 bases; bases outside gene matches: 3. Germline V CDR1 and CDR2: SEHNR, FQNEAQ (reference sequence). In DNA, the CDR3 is TGTGCCAGCAGCTTATATACTAGCGGCTCCTACGAGCAGTACTTC. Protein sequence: CASSLYTSGSYEQYF.

The CDR3 spells CASSPLLGGKTGNTIYF. The CDR3 nucleotides are TGTGCCAGCAGCCCCCTTCTCGGGGGCAAAACTGGAAACACCATATATTTT. J is TRBJ1-3 and V is TRBV7-6, with a weak D call TRBD1 (6 bases). V lost 5 bases, J lost 2 bases, and 19 bases lay in between. CDR1 is SGHVS, CDR2 FNYEAQ, per germline. This CDR3 has 17 residues.

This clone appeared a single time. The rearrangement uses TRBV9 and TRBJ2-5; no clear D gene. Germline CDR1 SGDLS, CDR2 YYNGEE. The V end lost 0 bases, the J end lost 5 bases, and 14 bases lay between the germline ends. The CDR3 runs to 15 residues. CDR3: CASSVGGSGFETQYF. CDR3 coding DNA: TGTGCCAGCAGCGTAGGCGGCTCTGGGTTCGAGACCCAGTACTTC. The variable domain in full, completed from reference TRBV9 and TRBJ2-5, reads DSGVTQTPKHLITATGQRVTLRCSPRSGDLSVYWYQQSLDQGLQFLIQYYNGEERAKGNILERFSAQQFPDLHSELNLSSLELGDSALYFCASSVGGSGFETQYFGPGTRLLVL.

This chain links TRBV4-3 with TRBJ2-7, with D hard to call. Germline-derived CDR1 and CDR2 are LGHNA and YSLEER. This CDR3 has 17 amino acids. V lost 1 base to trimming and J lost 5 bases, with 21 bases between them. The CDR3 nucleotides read TGCGCCAGCAGCCAAGTTTCGTTCTACAGTTCAGGCCACGAGCAGTACTTC. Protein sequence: CASSQVSFYSSGHEQYF.

CDR3: CASSLTSGYGYTF. CDR3 nucleotide sequence: TGTGCCAGCAGTTTGACTTCGGGCTATGGCTACACCTTC. This sequence joins TRBV28 and TRBJ1-2, with D unresolved. The CDR3 has 13 residues. CDR1 is MDHEN and CDR2 is SYDVKM in the germline V gene. V was pared by 3 bases and J by 4 bases, with 9 bases between.

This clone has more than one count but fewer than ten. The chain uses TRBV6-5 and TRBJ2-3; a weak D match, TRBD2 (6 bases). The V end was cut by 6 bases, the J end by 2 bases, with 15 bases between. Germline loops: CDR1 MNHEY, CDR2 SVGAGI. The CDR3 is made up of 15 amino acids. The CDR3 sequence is CASSKKRVYTDTQYF. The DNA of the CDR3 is TGTGCCAGCAGCAAAAAGCGGGTATACACAGATACGCAGTATTTT.

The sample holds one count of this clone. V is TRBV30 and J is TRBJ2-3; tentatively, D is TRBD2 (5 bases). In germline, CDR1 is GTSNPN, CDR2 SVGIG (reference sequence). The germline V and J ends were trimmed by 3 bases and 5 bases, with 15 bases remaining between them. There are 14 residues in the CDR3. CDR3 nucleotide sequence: TGTGCCTGGAGATTAGCGAGAGCAATAGATACGCAGTATTTT. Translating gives CAWRLARAIDTQYF.

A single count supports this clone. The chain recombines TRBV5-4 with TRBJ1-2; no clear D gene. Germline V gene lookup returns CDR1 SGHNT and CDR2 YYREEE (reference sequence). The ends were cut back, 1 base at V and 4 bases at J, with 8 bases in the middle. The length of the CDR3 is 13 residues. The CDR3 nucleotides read TGTGCCAGCAGCTTGACCGGGAGCTATGGCTACACCTTC. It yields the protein CASSLTGSYGYTF.

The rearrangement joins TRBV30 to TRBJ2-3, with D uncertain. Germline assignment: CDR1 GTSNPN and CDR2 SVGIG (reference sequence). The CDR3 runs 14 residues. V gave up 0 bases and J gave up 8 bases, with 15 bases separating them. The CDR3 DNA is TGTGCCTGGAGTGTAGTCGATCCCCGGGTTACGCAGTATTTT. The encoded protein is CAWSVVDPRVTQYF.

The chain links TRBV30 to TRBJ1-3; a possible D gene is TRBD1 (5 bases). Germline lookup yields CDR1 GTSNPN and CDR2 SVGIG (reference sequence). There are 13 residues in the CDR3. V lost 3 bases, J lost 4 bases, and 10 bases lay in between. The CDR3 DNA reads TGTGCCTGGAGAGGGACGTCCGGAAACACCATATATTTT. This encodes CAWRGTSGNTIYF.